This T cell receptor (beta chain) was recovered during a study of cytomegalovirus exposure and HLA in healthy donors. General observations from the study: From TCR beta sequences, most subjects' HLA-A and HLA-B alleles were reportedly predicted accurately.

A remark on this clone: Its antigen is undetermined.

This CDR3 comprises 15 residues. The germline V gene has CDR1 ENHRY and CDR2 SYGVKD. The ends lost 4 bases at V and 2 bases at J; junction bases unmatched: 4. 60 Vbeta and 13 Jbeta primers were used in PCR. The protocol was immunoSEQ multiplex PCR, while the TCRdb copy is restricted to in-frame clones and leaves out a portion. This table has 120,000 to 150,000 clones, 60% to 85% appearing once. The sequencing sample was made of PBMCs. This clonotype was obtained from a man aged 40-49 years in good health and CMV-seronegative. The chain joins TRBV10-3 to TRBJ2-7; TRBD2 matches 11 bases. The CDR3 coding sequence is TGTGCCATCAGTGGGGGACTAGCGGACCCCTACGAGCAGTACTTC. The encoded protein is CAISGGLADPYEQYF.